This T cell receptor beta chain was found in a study of shared clonotypes between healthy human individuals. Data came from immunoSEQ multiplex PCR; TCRdb stores just in-frame clones and leaves some out. The sample carries 500,000 to 550,000 clones, approximately 95% recorded once. The V and J ends lost 0 bases and 7 bases, in that order; junction bases with no gene match: 8. The germline V gene encodes CDR1 SGHRS and CDR2 YFSETQ. CDR3 length equals 15 residues. This sequence joins TRBV5-1 and TRBJ2-3, with TRBD2 matching over 7 bases. The TCR sequence derives from a woman aged 25 to 45 in good health. The sequenced material came from naive CD4+ T cells sorted from blood. Documented subset: CD45RA+ positively selected. Here the CDR3 reads CASSLEGTKINTQYF. The CDR3 coding sequence is TGCGCCAGCAGCTTGGAAGGGACTAAAATAAATACGCAGTATTTT. Drawing the rest from reference TRBV5-1 and TRBJ2-3, the complete variable domain is KAGVTQTPRYLIKTRGQQVTLSCSPISGHRSVSWYQQTPGQGLQFLFEYFSETQRNKGNFPGRFSGRQFSNSRSEMNVSTLELGDSALYLCASSLEGTKINTQYFGPGTRLTVL.